This TCR beta chain was identified during a study of blood T cells in healthy people across ages. This CDR3 has 13 amino acids. V was clipped by 6 bases and J by 5 bases, with 12 bases between them. In germline, CDR1 is SGHRS, CDR2 YFSETQ. Isolation per sample recovered at least 6 million PBMCs. A minimum of 6 micrograms of total RNA was extracted per sample. The second PCR ran about 6 to 11 cycles with a sample-barcoded 5' primer and J-beta primers. Each single sample gave us at least 3 million CDR3-containing paired-end reads. TCRdb recomputed calls from the 5' RACE reads with MiXCR, one row per CDR3 protein. The repertoire includes under 2,000,000 distinct CDR3 sequences, about 50% of them detected once, and less than 2.5% sits in the top ten. This clonotype has more than one count but fewer than ten.

Sequences were obtained from blood. The chain has TRBV5-1 and TRBJ2-1; D gene ambiguous. This receptor was obtained from a woman aged 40 to 50 in good health. The CDR3, as DNA: TGCGCCAGCATAGGTGACAACCACAATGAGCAGTTCTTC. Amino acids: CASIGDNHNEQFF. The full variable domain, completed using reference TRBV5-1 and TRBJ2-1, is KAGVTQTPRYLIKTRGQQVTLSCSPISGHRSVSWYQQTPGQGLQFLFEYFSETQRNKGNFPGRFSGRQFSNSRSEMNVSTLELGDSALYLCASIGDNHNEQFFGPGTRLTVL.